The 23 T cell receptor beta chains reported below all come from one sample, sequenced in a study of blood T cell repertoires in COVID-19. Sequenced by immunoSEQ multiplex PCR; TCRdb stores in-frame clones only, minus some. Of more than 95,000 clones listed, about 80% were seen once; the top ten hold 7.5%. Sequencing was carried out using peripheral blood. The source of these receptors is a man aged 70-80 years with active or convalescent COVID-19.

This clone was detected a few times. The rearrangement joins TRBV2 to TRBJ1-4, with 8 nucleotides matching TRBD1. This CDR3 is 15 amino acids long. J lost 5 bases, V lost 4 bases, and 6 bases had no gene match. Germline V gene lookup returns CDR1 SNHLY and CDR2 FYNNEI. This CDR3 reads CASSGGTGRNEKLFF. Written as DNA, the CDR3 is TGTGCCAGCAGTGGGGGGACAGGACGAAATGAAAAACTGTTTTTT.

The chain recombines TRBV5-4 with TRBJ2-5; 7 positions agree with TRBD2. The J segment lost 5 bases and the V segment lost 4 bases, leaving 5 bases of the junction unmatched. The CDR3 sequence is 13 residues long. Germline CDR1 and CDR2: SGHNT and YYREEE (reference sequence). The DNA of the CDR3 is TGTGCCAGCAGCATGACTAGCAGGGAGACCCAGTACTTC. This gives the protein CASSMTSRETQYF. Full variable domain (outside the CDR3, taken from reference TRBV5-4 and TRBJ2-5): ETGVTQSPTHLIKTRGQQVTLRCSSQSGHNTVSWYQQALGQGPQFIFQYYREEENGRGNFPPRFSGLQFPNYSSELNVNALELDDSALYLCASSMTSRETQYFGPGTRLLVL.

V gene TRBV19 combines with J gene TRBJ1-2, with 7 bases aligning to TRBD1. CDR1 is LNHDA, CDR2 SQIVND, per germline (reference sequence). The J segment lost 0 bases and the V segment lost 7 bases, leaving 2 bases of the junction unmatched. The CDR3 extends over 13 amino acids. The CDR3: CASNDRANYGYTF. Here the CDR3 DNA reads TGTGCCAGTAACGACAGGGCTAACTATGGCTACACCTTC.

This rearrangement joins TRBV12-5 to TRBJ2-3, with 7 bases aligning to TRBD1. J was trimmed by 9 bases and V by 4 bases; bases with no gene match: 4. The CDR3 has 12 amino acids. Germline assignment: CDR1 LGHNT and CDR2 FRNRAP. CDR3 DNA sequence: TGTGCTAGTGGTTCAGACAGGGTAACGCAGTATTTT. Translated: CASGSDRVTQYF.

The V gene is TRBV19, the J gene TRBJ1-2; 7 bases map to TRBD1. Germline CDR1 reads LNHDA; CDR2 reads SQIVND (reference sequence). Trimming at V came to 6 bases and at J to 4 bases, leaving 8 bases not matched to a gene. This CDR3 region has 14 residues. The CDR3 DNA follows: TGTGCCAGTAGGCCGGGACAGCTCATCTATGGCTACACCTTC. Translation gives CASRPGQLIYGYTF. Filled out from reference TRBV19 and TRBJ1-2, the complete variable domain reads DGGITQSPKYLFRKEGQNVTLSCEQNLNHDAMYWYRQDPGQGLRLIYYSQIVNDFQKGDIAEGYSVSREKKESFPLTVTSAQKNPTAFYLCASRPGQLIYGYTFGSGTRLTVV.

This clone has more than one count but fewer than ten. The chain uses TRBV19 and TRBJ1-2; TRBD1 is a possible D gene (6 bases). V lost 6 bases, J lost 12 bases, and 17 bases lay in between. Germline V gene data show CDR1 as LNHDA and CDR2 as SQIVND (reference sequence). The CDR3 consists of 12 residues. CDR3 sequence (DNA): TGTGCCAGTAGGAACTACCAGGGGTCGGACACCTTC. Translating gives CASRNYQGSDTF.

The chain joins TRBV24-1 to TRBJ2-1; TRBD2 matches 9 bases. This CDR3 contains 15 residues. Looked up from germline, CDR1 is KGHDR and CDR2 is SFDVKD. The trim removed 9 bases at V and 2 bases at J, leaving 7 bases unmatched. This CDR3 is CATALTSGTYNEQFF. The CDR3 DNA is TGTGCCACCGCCCTGACTAGCGGAACCTACAATGAGCAGTTCTTC.

This clone was picked up a small number of times. Germline and junction disagree at one end, which may indicate a read error. The rearrangement joins TRBV7-2 to TRBJ2-7, with 9 positions matching TRBD2. Germline assignment: CDR1 SGHTA and CDR2 FQGNSA. CDR3 length: 14 amino acids. The CDR3 DNA reads TGTGCCAGCAGCCTAGCGGGGAGAACCTACGAGCAGTACTTC. It is translated as CASSLAGRTYEQYF.

The V gene is TRBV10-2, the J gene TRBJ1-6; D unclear. The length of the CDR3 is 16 residues. The V and J ends lost 0 bases and 2 bases respectively, with 8 bases between them. Germline V gene lookup returns CDR1 WSHSY and CDR2 SAAADI. CDR3 in amino acids: CASSESGATYNSPLHF. As DNA, the CDR3 is TGCGCCAGCAGTGAGTCGGGAGCAACCTATAATTCACCCCTCCACTTT.

J is TRBJ2-3 and V is TRBV15; D unresolved. V was clipped by 0 bases and J by 7 bases, with 17 bases between them. Germline V gives CDR1 LNHNV, CDR2 YYDKDF (reference sequence). There are 16 residues in the CDR3. CDR3 sequence (DNA): TGTGCCACCAGCAGAGATTTCGACGTCCTCACTAATACGCAGTATTTT. Its translation is CATSRDFDVLTNTQYF.

The chain has TRBV7-3 and TRBJ2-7; the match to TRBD2 covers 11 bases. Germline trimming cut 5 bases from V and 7 bases from J; bases unmatched to any gene: 10. This CDR3 has 15 residues. Per the germline V gene, CDR1 is SGHTA and CDR2 is FQGTGA. The CDR3 spells CASSPSGRSGEEQYF. The CDR3 nucleotides read TGTGCCAGCAGCCCTAGCGGGAGGAGCGGAGAGGAGCAGTACTTC.

The rearrangement uses TRBV18 and TRBJ1-2; maybe TRBD1 (6 bases). This CDR3 contains 14 residues. Per germline, CDR1 KGHSH and CDR2 LQKENI. V was pared by 3 bases and J by 4 bases, with 12 bases between. The CDR3, as DNA: TGTGCCAGCTCACCCCAGGGGCCCCTCTATGGCTACACCTTC. Protein product: CASSPQGPLYGYTF.

The gene calls are TRBV5-1 and TRBJ2-3; 9 positions match TRBD1. The germline gives CDR1 SGHRS, CDR2 YFSETQ. V trimming: 4 bases; J trimming: 1 base; junction bases outside the gene matches: 13. The CDR3 contains 18 residues. CDR3 region: CASSLIGTGRGGTDTQYF. CDR3 bases: TGCGCCAGCAGCCTCATCGGGACAGGGAGAGGGGGCACAGATACGCAGTATTTT.

This chain links TRBV6-5 with TRBJ1-5; D unclear. The CDR3 runs to 13 residues. Germline CDR1 is MNHEY and CDR2 is SVGAGI. The ends were cut back, 6 bases at V and 2 bases at J, with 8 bases in the middle. The CDR3, as DNA: TGTGCCAGCAGAGGAGCGGGCAATCAGCCCCAGCATTTT. Its translation: CASRGAGNQPQHF.

Concerning this clone: Other DNA sequences in this specimen translate into the identical CDR3. The chain recombines TRBV6-5 with TRBJ2-5; TRBD2 might be the D (6 bases). Trimming took off 0 bases at V and 5 bases at J, with 10 bases between the two ends. CDR3 length equals 14 residues. Germline CDR1 MNHEY, CDR2 SVGAGI. Here the CDR3 DNA reads TGTGCCAGCAGTTACTCTACGGGGAGGGAGACCCAGTACTTC. It codes for CASSYSTGRETQYF.

The chain employs TRBV2 and TRBJ1-5; D gene uncertain. Trimming shortened V by 2 bases and J by 0 bases, and 8 bases separated the two germline ends. In germline, CDR1 is SNHLY, CDR2 FYNNEI. CDR3 length: 15 amino acids. CDR3: CASSESDGSNQPQHF. The CDR3 nucleotides read TGTGCCAGCAGTGAAAGCGACGGTAGCAATCAGCCCCAGCATTTT.

The gene calls are TRBV20-1 and TRBJ2-1; 7 bases align to TRBD2. Germline V CDR1 and CDR2: DFQATT, SNEGSKA (reference sequence). Trimming cost V 6 bases and J 8 bases; bases outside gene matches: 4. This CDR3 is 11 amino acids long. CDR3 sequence reads: CSARTSDEQFF. CDR3 DNA: TGCAGTGCACGTACTAGCGATGAGCAGTTCTTC.

This sequence joins TRBV2 and TRBJ1-1; D not resolved. V lost 7 bases and J lost 1, with 10 bases in between. CDR1 is SNHLY, CDR2 FYNNEI, per germline. There are 13 residues in the CDR3. CDR3 bases: TGTGCCAGCACCCTCCCTTCGAACACTGAAGCTTTCTTT. Protein product: CASTLPSNTEAFF.

The table lists this clone with a count of one. The CDR3 nucleotides are TGTGCCAGCTCGGCCAGGGGGAATGAAAAACTGTTTTTT. It is translated as CASSARGNEKLFF. The V and J genes are TRBV27 and TRBJ1-4; 7 bases align to TRBD1. This CDR3 comprises 13 residues. With V trimmed by 8 bases and J by 5 bases, 5 bases remained unmatched. Looked up from germline, CDR1 is MNHEY and CDR2 is SMNVEV (reference sequence). The full variable domain, in which reference TRBV27 and TRBJ1-4 provide the parts outside the CDR3, is EAQVTQNPRYLITVTGKKLTVTCSQNMNHEYMSWYRQDPGLGLRQIYYSMNVEVTDKGDVPEGYKVSRKEKRNFPLILESPSPNQTSLYFCASSARGNEKLFFGSGTQLSVL.

This chain links TRBV4-3 with TRBJ1-1; D remains unclear. Germline assignment: CDR1 LGHNA and CDR2 YSLEER. The germline V and J ends were trimmed by 0 bases and 4 bases, with 9 bases remaining between them. The CDR3 has 14 amino acids. The CDR3 sequence: CASSQEEGTTEAFF. The CDR3 DNA reads as TGCGCCAGCAGCCAAGAGGAGGGAACCACTGAAGCTTTCTTT.

This clone appeared a single time. This chain uses TRBV18 with TRBJ1-2; D ambiguous. Trimming took off 2 bases at V and 8 bases at J, with 15 bases between the two ends. Germline CDR1 is KGHSH and CDR2 is LQKENI. There are 14 residues in the CDR3. CDR3 amino acids: CASSPANSHGGYTF. The CDR3, as DNA: TGTGCCAGCTCACCAGCAAACTCCCACGGGGGCTACACCTTC.

This chain links TRBV4-2 with TRBJ1-4; D not certain. Germline CDR1 is LGHNA and CDR2 is YNFKEQ. The CDR3 contains 14 residues. V lost 4 bases and J lost 5, with 11 bases in between. The CDR3 region is CASSPGGLNEKLFF. DNA for the CDR3: TGTGCCAGCAGCCCGGGAGGATTAAATGAAAAACTGTTTTTT.

V is TRBV19 and J is TRBJ1-4; D not certain. The V end was cut by 5 bases, the J end by 3 bases, with 10 bases between. The CDR3 length is 14 residues. Germline CDR1 reads LNHDA; CDR2 reads SQIVND (reference sequence). This CDR3 is CASSVSWSNEKLFF. The CDR3 DNA reads TGTGCCAGTAGTGTCAGTTGGTCTAATGAAAAACTGTTTTTT.